What follows are 5 T cell receptor beta chains derived from one specimen sequenced in a study of blood T cell repertoires in COVID-19. Some clones are missing from TCRdb's copy, which holds only in-frame ones; the method was immunoSEQ multiplex PCR. The sample records 310,000 or so clones, about 87% being singletons. Sequencing was done on a sample of peripheral blood. Source of these receptors: a man in his sixties or seventies with acute or convalescent COVID-19.

The rearrangement uses TRBV10-1 and TRBJ1-6; no reliable D call. The CDR3 totals 13 residues. The ends were cut back, 6 bases at V and 9 bases at J, with 12 bases in the middle. Looked up from germline, CDR1 is WNHNN and CDR2 is SYGVQD (reference sequence). This CDR3 is CASSETVFSPLHF. As DNA, the CDR3 is TGCGCCAGCAGCGAGACGGTCTTTTCACCCCTCCACTTT.

V usage is TRBV28 and J usage is TRBJ1-2, with D perhaps TRBD1 (5 bases). CDR3 size: 15 residues. CDR1 is MDHEN, CDR2 SYDVKM, per germline. V was cut by 3 bases and J by 0 bases, with 11 bases left in between. DNA for the CDR3: TGTGCCAGCAGTTTGGTGGGGCGGTCTAACTATGGCTACACCTTC. This encodes CASSLVGRSNYGYTF.

The V and J genes are TRBV5-5 and TRBJ1-1, with 9 bases aligning to TRBD1. The length of the CDR3 is 15 residues. The junction had 8 bases not matched to a gene; V was cut back by 4 bases and J by 4 bases. Germline CDR1 and CDR2: SGHKS and YYEKEE (reference sequence). The CDR3 sequence: CASSGTGQGSTEAFF. The CDR3 nucleotides read TGTGCCAGCAGCGGCACGGGACAGGGTTCCACTGAAGCTTTCTTT.

V is TRBV11-3 and J is TRBJ1-2; D is ambiguous. Looked up from germline, CDR1 is SGHNT and CDR2 is YENEEA. The V gene lost 1 base and the J gene lost 5 bases, with 5 bases spanning the gap. The CDR3 contains 12 residues. The CDR3 loop is CASSLGPYGYTF. CDR3 coding DNA: TGTGCCAGCAGCTTAGGGCCTTATGGCTACACCTTC.

The V call is TRBV7-2, the J call TRBJ2-1; TRBD1 matches 12 bases. Germline-derived CDR1 and CDR2 are SGHTA and FQGNSA. The CDR3 covers 17 residues. V lost 3 bases and J lost 3; bases outside the gene matches: 6. This chain's CDR3 is CASSLVGTGGSYNEQFF. CDR3 nucleotides: TGTGCCAGCAGCTTGGTGGGGACAGGGGGCAGCTACAATGAGCAGTTCTTC.